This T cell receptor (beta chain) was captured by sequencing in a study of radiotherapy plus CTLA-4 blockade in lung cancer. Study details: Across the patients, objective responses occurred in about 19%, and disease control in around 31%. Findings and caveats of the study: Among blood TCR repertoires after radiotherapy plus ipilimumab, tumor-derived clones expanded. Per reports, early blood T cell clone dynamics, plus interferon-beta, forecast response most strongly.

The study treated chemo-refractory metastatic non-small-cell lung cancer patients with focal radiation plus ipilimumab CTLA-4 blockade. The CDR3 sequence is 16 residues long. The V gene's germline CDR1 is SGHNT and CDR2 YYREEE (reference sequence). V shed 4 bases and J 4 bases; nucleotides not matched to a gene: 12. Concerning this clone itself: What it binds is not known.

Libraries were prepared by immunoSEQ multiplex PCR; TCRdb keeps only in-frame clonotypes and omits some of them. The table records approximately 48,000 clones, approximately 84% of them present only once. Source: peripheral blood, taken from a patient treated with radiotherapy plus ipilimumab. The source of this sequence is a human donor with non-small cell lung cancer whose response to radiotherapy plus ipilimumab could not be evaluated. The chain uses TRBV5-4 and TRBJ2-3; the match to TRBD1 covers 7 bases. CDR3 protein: CASSGKRQGRSDTQYF. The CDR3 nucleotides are TGTGCCAGCAGCGGGAAAAGACAGGGCCGGTCAGATACGCAGTATTTT.